This record looks at one T cell receptor beta chain sequence and its context. As yet, its antigen is unknown. This specimen comes from a study of monozygotic twins with inflammatory bowel disease. Germline lookup yields CDR1 LGHDT and CDR2 YNNKEL (reference sequence). This CDR3 is built from 15 residues. Both the TCRalpha cDNA and the TCRbeta cDNA were taken through two nested PCRs, lasting about 17 and 10 cycles. TCRdb reprocessed the 5' RACE reads and stores each CDR3 protein as one record, lacking DNA. Its table records approximately 400,000 distinct CDR3 sequences. Study outcomes and limitations: Healthy co-twins showed greater TCRbeta diversity (inverse Simpson) than IBD patients. Varied immunosuppressive treatments among patients may have increased repertoire variability. With others, IBD patients shared fewer clonotypes than healthy twins did, especially with disease activity.

The clonotype comes from a human donor with ulcerative colitis or Crohn's disease, or a healthy co-twin of an affected twin (not recorded which). The chain recombines TRBV3-1 with TRBJ2-2; TCRdb indicates TRBD1, and absent DNA this call remains unverified. The specimen sequenced was blood. The chain's CDR3 is CASSPGGTNRGELFF.